This T cell receptor (beta chain) was captured by sequencing in a study of T cells in women clearing cervical HPV infection. Produced via immunoSEQ multiplex PCR; TCRdb's table is partial and in-frame only. The sample holds tens of thousands of clones. Of note for this clone: The DNA ends 3 residues before the CDR3 does, and the rest of the CDR3 is filled in from the germline J gene.

Trimming removed 5 bases from V and 5 bases from J, with 7 bases in between. Per germline, CDR1 DFQATT and CDR2 SNEGSKA (reference sequence). This CDR3 has 10 amino acids. The TCR was taken from a woman aged 18-69 years with a cervical HPV16 infection that either progressed to CIN3+ or cleared (not recorded which). The chain has TRBV20-1 and TRBJ2-7, with D uncertain. Source material: blood buffy coat. The CDR3 bases that were read are TGCAGTGCTCAACTTAACGAG. The encoded protein is CSAQLNE. The entire CDR3 protein reads CSAQLNEQYF.